This TCR beta chain was retrieved from a study of beta chain features in type 1 diabetes. Study overall: Comparable age, gender and cell yields were observed in patients relative to healthy donors. Overall study findings and caveats: The study left unresolved whether HLA type influences TCRB rearrangement.

Every single donor gave one heparinised blood draw, and these averaged roughly 0.11 L. This clone was picked up a small number of times. Its antigen remains unknown. This CDR3 has 15 residues. V gave up 5 bases and J gave up 2 bases; unmatched junction bases: 9. Germline values: CDR1 SGHAT, CDR2 FQNNGV. Reverse transcribing all isolated RNA meant expressed TCRB transcripts were sequenced. TCRdb's table, derived via immunoSEQ multiplex PCR, lists solely in-frame clones and lacks some. The table has around 400,000 clones, about 14% seen once. The receptor was derived from a woman aged 18 to 35 in good health. Material: naive CD4+ T cells from blood. The genes are TRBV11-2 and TRBJ2-7; 7 nucleotides align to TRBD1. Written as DNA, the CDR3 is TGTGCCAGCAGCCTCCAGGGGGTGCGTACCTACGAGCAGTACTTC. This gives the protein CASSLQGVRTYEQYF.